Included here is one T cell receptor (beta chain) sequence, with context. The data are from a study of OX40 agonist ivuxolimab in advanced cancers. Study at large: An anti-OX40 (CD134) antibody with agonistic activity, ivuxolimab, was administered to patients.

TCRdb keeps only in-frame clones here, not all; method: immunoSEQ multiplex PCR. The sample carries about 46,000 clones, 90% to 95% recorded once. The CDR3 runs 13 residues. V shed 6 bases and J shed 1 base, with 9 bases lying between them. The germline V gene has CDR1 SQVTM and CDR2 ANQGSEA. Material: CD4+ or CD8+ T cells sorted from blood, obtained in a trial of the OX40 agonist ivuxolimab. The sequence was collected from an adult with an advanced solid tumor such as melanoma, head and neck, liver or kidney cancer. The chain links TRBV29-1 to TRBJ2-2; weak D call: TRBD2 (5 bases). CDR3 loop: CSVRVENTGELFF. The CDR3 DNA reads TGCAGCGTGCGGGTGGAGAACACCGGGGAGCTGTTTTTT.